Presented here are 17 T cell receptor beta chains from one specimen sequenced in a study of blood T cell repertoires in COVID-19. Libraries were prepared by immunoSEQ multiplex PCR; TCRdb keeps only in-frame clonotypes and omits some of them. The sample holds a few hundred thousand clones, approximately 89% seen once. Sequenced material: peripheral blood. These receptors all stem from a woman aged 55 to 70 with acute or convalescent COVID-19.

V gene TRBV19 combines with J gene TRBJ1-4, with TRBD1 identical over 10 bases. The germline V gene encodes CDR1 LNHDA and CDR2 SQIVND (reference sequence). This CDR3 spans 16 amino acids. The junction had 12 bases not matched to a gene; V was cut back by 6 bases and J by 8 bases. The CDR3 DNA reads as TGTGCCAGTAGCCCGCCGGGTTGGACAGGGGGAGAAAAACTGTTTTTT. Its translation: CASSPPGWTGGEKLFF.

J is TRBJ2-1 and V is TRBV19; 9 nucleotides match TRBD2. This CDR3 has 16 amino acids. The ends lost 5 bases at V and 6 bases at J; junction bases unmatched: 11. Germline CDR1 LNHDA, CDR2 SQIVND (reference sequence). DNA for the CDR3: TGTGCCAGTAGTTCAGTAGGGACTAGCATGGGCAATGAGCAGTTCTTC. It codes for CASSSVGTSMGNEQFF.

The V and J genes are TRBV15 and TRBJ2-3; maybe TRBD2 (6 bases). Germline lookup yields CDR1 LNHNV and CDR2 YYDKDF (reference sequence). Trimming left V 5 bases short and J 3 bases short, with 21 bases between. The CDR3 totals 17 residues. The CDR3 here is CATSGVWDFEPTDTQYF. CDR3 bases: TGTGCCACCAGCGGTGTCTGGGACTTTGAACCGACAGATACGCAGTATTTT. Variable domain in full (rest from reference TRBV15 and TRBJ2-3): DAMVIQNPRYQVTQFGKPVTLSCSQTLNHNVMYWYQQKSSQAPKLLFHYYDKDFNNEADTPDNFQSRRPNTSFCFLDIRSPGLGDTAMYLCATSGVWDFEPTDTQYFGPGTRLTVL.

This rearrangement joins TRBV5-5 to TRBJ1-2, with 8 bases matching TRBD1. V lost 1 base, J lost 4 bases, and 6 bases stayed unmatched. This CDR3 is 15 amino acids long. Germline CDR1 reads SGHKS; CDR2 reads YYEKEE (reference sequence). CDR3 nucleotide sequence: TGTGCCAGCAGCTTGCAGGACAGGGAGTCCTATGGCTACACCTTC. This codes for CASSLQDRESYGYTF. Complete variable domain (other parts from reference TRBV5-5 and TRBJ1-2): DAGVTQSPTHLIKTRGQQVTLRCSPISGHKSVSWYQQVLGQGPQFIFQYYEKEERGRGNFPDRFSARQFPNYSSELNVNALLLGDSALYLCASSLQDRESYGYTFGSGTRLTVV.

A word on this clone: A junction boundary mismatches the germline segment, possibly from a read error. The CDR3 nucleotides are TGTGCCAGCAGCTTGGCAGCTCCCGGGACAGTCATATTC. Translating gives CASSLAAPGTVIF. The chain carries TRBV5-6 and TRBJ2-7; 7 bases agree with TRBD1. The germline CDR1 and CDR2 sequences are SGHDT and YYEEEE. The CDR3 covers 13 residues.

This chain joins TRBV28 and TRBJ1-1; TRBD1 agrees at 7 bases. Germline V gene data show CDR1 as MDHEN and CDR2 as SYDVKM. With 2 bases clipped from V and 3 bases from J, the junction kept 9 bases outside the gene matches. The CDR3 length is 16 residues. CDR3 in DNA: TGTGCCAGCAGTTTAACCGGGACAGTTAGGGACACTGAAGCTTTCTTT. Its protein is CASSLTGTVRDTEAFF.

This clone was counted once. The chain carries TRBV5-1 and TRBJ2-5; maybe TRBD2 (7 bases). From germline, CDR1 is SGHRS and CDR2 YFSETQ. With 5 bases removed from V and 2 bases from J, the gap between germline ends came to 16 bases. This CDR3 is built from 15 residues. The CDR3 region has the DNA TGCGCCAGCAGTTTTGGGGGGGCCGTGCAAGAGACCCAGTACTTC. Residues: CASSFGGAVQETQYF.

J is TRBJ2-4 and V is TRBV3-1 (or the pseudogene TRBV3-2); 12 bases map to TRBD2. The CDR3 extends over 17 amino acids. Trimming took 4 bases from V and 3 from J; bases not matched to a gene: 7. The germline V gene has CDR1 LGHDT and CDR2 YNNKEL (reference sequence). This CDR3 is CASSPRLAGAGKNIQYF. In DNA, the CDR3 is TGTGCCAGCAGCCCGAGACTAGCGGGAGCAGGCAAAAACATTCAGTACTTC.

The sample holds a few counts of this clone. The chain recombines TRBV6-5 with TRBJ1-2; D gene unclear. The CDR3 runs 14 residues. CDR1 and CDR2 from the germline V gene are MNHEY and SVGAGI. The germline V and J ends were trimmed by 2 bases and 4 bases, with 11 bases remaining between them. CDR3 coding DNA: TGTGCCAGCAGTTACACCTCAGGAACCTATGGCTACACCTTC. Its translation: CASSYTSGTYGYTF.

CDR3 sequence: CASSFDAAAPNSPLHF. Written as DNA, the CDR3 is TGTGCCAGCAGTTTTGACGCGGCAGCCCCTAATTCACCCCTCCACTTT. The chain joins TRBV28 to TRBJ1-6; D remains ambiguous. The CDR3 is 16 residues long. Germline CDR1 and CDR2: MDHEN and SYDVKM. Between the trimmed V and J ends, which lost 3 bases and 6 bases, there was a span of 15 bases.

This clone came up once. The rearrangement links TRBV28 to TRBJ2-7; D unresolved. Looked up from germline, CDR1 is MDHEN and CDR2 is SYDVKM. Between the trimmed V and J ends, which lost 1 base and 7 bases, there was a span of 2 bases. CDR3 length: 10 amino acids. The CDR3 loop is CASSLLEQYF. The DNA of the CDR3 is TGTGCCAGCAGTTTATTAGAGCAGTACTTC.

The chain couples TRBV4-1 to TRBJ1-3; no clear D gene. The germline CDR1 and CDR2 sequences are MGHRA and YSYEKL. This CDR3 contains 16 residues. The V end was cut by 1 base, the J end by 0 bases, with 10 bases between. The CDR3 DNA sequence: TGCGCCAGCAGCCAAGGAGCGGCGTACTCTGGAAACACCATATATTTT. This translates into CASSQGAAYSGNTIYF.

The V and J genes are TRBV6-4 and TRBJ2-7, with 15 bases identical to TRBD2. The germline CDR1 and CDR2 sequences are MRHNA and SNTAGT. This CDR3 spans 20 amino acids. V dropped 11 bases and J dropped 4; count of bases not matched to a gene: 24. The CDR3 spells CACFREPGLAGGFEGYEQYF. Here the CDR3 DNA reads TGTGCCTGTTTCCGGGAGCCGGGACTAGCGGGAGGCTTCGAGGGGTACGAGCAGTACTTC.

The genes are TRBV28 and TRBJ1-6, with D unresolved. CDR3 size: 11 residues. Germline V gives CDR1 MDHEN, CDR2 SYDVKM. V lost 8 bases, J lost 8 bases, and 7 bases lay in between. For the CDR3, the DNA is TGTGCCAGCTCCGGGGATTCACCCCTCCACTTT. Translated: CASSGDSPLHF.

This chain uses TRBV9 with TRBJ1-4; TRBD1 aligns across 7 bases. Trimming cost V 4 bases and J 8 bases; bases outside gene matches: 11. Looked up from germline, CDR1 is SGDLS and CDR2 is YYNGEE. This CDR3 is 15 amino acids long. The CDR3 DNA reads TGTGCCAGCAGCTCCCGACAGGGAATCGAAGAAAAACTGTTTTTT. This gives the protein CASSSRQGIEEKLFF.

This clone has a handful of counts. This rearrangement joins TRBV7-8 to TRBJ1-2, with a tentative D call TRBD1 (5 bases). The CDR3 has 15 amino acids. Trimming stripped 3 bases from V and 4 bases from J, with 15 bases between. The germline V gene has CDR1 SGHVS and CDR2 FQNEAQ. The CDR3: CASSLGGSSSYGYTF. CDR3 DNA: TGTGCCAGCAGCTTGGGGGGTTCTTCTAGCTATGGCTACACCTTC.

This chain joins TRBV6-6 and TRBJ2-3; no clear D. This CDR3 is built from 12 residues. Between the trimmed V and J ends, which lost 6 bases and 5 bases, there was a span of 9 bases. Germline CDR1 is MNHNY and CDR2 is SVGAGI (reference sequence). CDR3 sequence (DNA): TGTGCCAGCAGGAAAGCAGGAGATACGCAGTATTTT. This encodes CASRKAGDTQYF.